This TCR beta chain was retrieved from a study of T cell responses to AZD1222 COVID-19 vaccine. With regard to this clone: What it binds is unknown.

Study-level findings and limits: Most donors were white British, females outnumbered males, and clonal diversity was possibly underestimated. Vaccine-associated CD4 TCRs spanned spike, dominant at 160-218 and 743-854.

In germline, CDR1 is SEHNR, CDR2 FQNEAQ (reference sequence). There are 14 residues in the CDR3. The V end lost 9 bases, the J end lost 0 bases, and 9 bases lay between the germline ends. Clones were sequenced by immunoSEQ multiplex PCR, and TCRdb holds only the in-frame ones, with some missing. The top ten clones hold approximately 1% of a sample with approximately 160,000 clones, 85% to 95% of them seen once. The source of this sequence is an adult in good health. The material sequenced was peripheral blood, taken on day 0 of AZD1222 vaccination. The V call is TRBV7-9, the J call TRBJ1-6; D remains unclear. CDR3 region: CASELSSYNSPLHF. The CDR3 DNA follows: TGTGCCAGTGAACTCAGCTCCTATAATTCACCCCTCCACTTT.